The T cell receptor (beta chain) described here comes from a study of Ad26.COV2.S vaccination and SARS-CoV-2 variants. The repertoire was sequenced with immunoSEQ multiplex PCR; TCRdb's copy has only in-frame clones and lacks some. The data hold about 350,000 clones, with around 84% observed a single time. Germline V gene sequence: CDR1 SNHLY, CDR2 FYNNEI. This CDR3 is 15 amino acids long. J gave up 2 bases and V 8 bases, and 11 bases lay outside the gene matches. This sample's treatment: 15 to 20 received Ad26.COV2.S at low or high dose, single or two shots; roughly five received placebo; per-sample allocation not given. Sampling occurred on day 63 after the first vaccine or placebo injection. The sample came from a Boston adult aged 18-55 years.

The TCR comes from a person between 18 and 65 years old who received the Ad26.COV2.S COVID-19 vaccine or a placebo. Material: peripheral blood, obtained in a trial of Ad26.COV2.S vaccine versus placebo. The chain couples TRBV2 to TRBJ2-7, with 8 bases lining up with TRBD2. The CDR3 sequence: CASGLSGSEAYEQYF. As DNA, the CDR3 is TGTGCCAGCGGATTAAGCGGGAGTGAGGCCTACGAGCAGTACTTC.